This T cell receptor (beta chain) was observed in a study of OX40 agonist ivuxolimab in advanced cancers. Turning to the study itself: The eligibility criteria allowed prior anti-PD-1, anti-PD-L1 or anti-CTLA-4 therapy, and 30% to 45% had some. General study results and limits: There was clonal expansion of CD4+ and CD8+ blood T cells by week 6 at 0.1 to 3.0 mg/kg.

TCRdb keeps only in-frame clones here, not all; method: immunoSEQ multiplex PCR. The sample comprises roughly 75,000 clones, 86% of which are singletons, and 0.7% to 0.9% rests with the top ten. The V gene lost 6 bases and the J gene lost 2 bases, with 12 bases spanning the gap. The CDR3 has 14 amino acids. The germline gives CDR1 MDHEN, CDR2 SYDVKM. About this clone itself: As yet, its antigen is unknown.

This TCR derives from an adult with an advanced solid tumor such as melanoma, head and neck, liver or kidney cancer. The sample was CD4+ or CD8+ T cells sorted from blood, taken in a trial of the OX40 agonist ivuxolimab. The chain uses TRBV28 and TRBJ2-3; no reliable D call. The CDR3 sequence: CASSQPENTDTQYF. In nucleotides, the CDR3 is TGTGCCAGCAGCCAACCAGAAAACACAGATACGCAGTATTTT.